A single T cell receptor (beta chain) is shown here with its context. It has no known antigen specificity. Nothing much larger sits one base from this clone, and base qualities are not available. The immunoSEQ Assay, a bias-controlled multiplex PCR, was used to amplify TCRbeta CDR3 regions from genomic DNA. Per the authors' processing: The number of nucleated cells in each sample was estimated from the amplification of reference gene primers within the assay. Sequence reads were collapsed and filtered to measure the absolute abundance of every unique TCRbeta CDR3 rearrangement. For each sample, productive Simpson clonality was calculated by taking the square root of Simpson's diversity index across productive rearrangements. TCRdb took over this immuneACCESS table, retaining in-frame rearrangements with V and J assigned. Such tables are incomplete; in checked studies, under half of the missing clones stem from an unresolved V gene, and the remainder is unexplained. The V and J calls and clone size come from that table; D and trimming were worked out from the DNA. In all, the sample holds tens of thousands of clones, and roughly 80% of those were seen once. The leading ten clones occupy around a sixth of the sample.

CDR1 SGHRS and CDR2 YFSETQ are derived from the germline V gene. From cysteine to phenylalanine, the CDR3 is 16 amino acids long. Only the CDR3 region is kept as DNA, spanning 48 bases read in frame from base 1. V is cut by 0 bases and J by 0 bases, and the space between the germline ends is 12 bases. The data were obtained in a study of blood T cell repertoires in COVID-19 (dated by TCRdb to about 2020). In terms of the full investigation: Samples from collaborators originated in the United States, Italy and Spain and spanned both the acute and convalescent phases of COVID-19. The samples were drawn from the first 160 participants of the ongoing ImmuneRACE study and from 950 to 1,500 subjects provided by 6 global collaborators. The sample metadata nearly always contained a de-identified subject ID, COVID-19 status, age in years and sex. The repertoires were released in a freely available public database meant as a resource for research on the immune response to SARS-CoV-2. Deeply sampled blood TCRbeta repertoires from subjects exposed to, actively infected with, or recovered from COVID-19 were included in the dataset. Where available, HLA class I and class II types were obtained from metadata supplied by the sample provider rather than from assay-based typing. The material from the prospective study consisted of cDNA or gDNA derived from T cells, B-cell-depleted T cells, or PBMCs. What the study reported, not specific to this receptor: The quantity of clinical and demographic metadata differed by source and by participant and was supplied without curation.

The collaborating institutions used their own protocols to collect whole blood in K2EDTA tubes. Collaborator samples were shipped for TCRbeta analysis as frozen whole blood, isolated PBMCs, or DNA extracted from either sample type. The sequence is built from TRBV5-1 and TRBJ1-2; a confident D gene designation cannot be given. Sequenced material: peripheral blood. The receptor was isolated from a man aged 65-85 years with active COVID-19. The nucleotide sequence reads TGCGCCAGCAGCTTGGACACAGTTGCCGCTAACTATGGCTACACCTTC. Translated, this gives CASSLDTVAANYGYTF.